The clone carrying this T cell receptor beta chain was observed once. Germline loops: CDR1 SGDLS, CDR2 YYNGEE. Trimming stripped 3 bases from V and 6 bases from J, with 11 bases between. The CDR3 totals 13 residues. Profiled with immunoSEQ multiplex PCR; TCRdb holds only in-frame clones, not every one. This sample has fewer than 200,000 clones, with approximately 87% found just once. The sample originates from a study of cytomegalovirus exposure and HLA in healthy donors. This chain uses TRBV9 with TRBJ2-3; unclear D gene. This sequence originates from a woman aged 25 to 45 in good health and CMV-seronegative. Source material: PBMCs. DNA of the CDR3: TGTGCCAGCAGCGGCGAAAAGCCCGATACGCAGTATTTT. Protein product: CASSGEKPDTQYF.